This T cell receptor beta chain was captured by sequencing in a study of T cell responses to AZD1222 COVID-19 vaccine. Produced via immunoSEQ multiplex PCR; TCRdb's table is partial and in-frame only. The data show 100,000 to 150,000 clones, approximately 90% seen once. Germline loops: CDR1 SGHVS, CDR2 FNYEAQ. Trimming took off 3 bases at V and 2 bases at J, with 13 bases between the two ends. CDR3 length: 15 residues. The TCR originated in an adult who received the AZD1222 COVID-19 vaccine. The specimen was peripheral blood, collected 28 days after the second AZD1222 dose. The chain uses TRBV7-6 and TRBJ1-1; D may be TRBD1 (6 bases). The CDR3 DNA is TGTGCCAGCAGCTTCGCCGGACAGAGCAACACTGAAGCTTTCTTT. As protein: CASSFAGQSNTEAFF. Filled out from reference TRBV7-6 and TRBJ1-1, the complete variable domain reads GAGVSQSPRYKVTKRGQDVALRCDPISGHVSLYWYRQALGQGPEFLTYFNYEAQQDKSGLPNDRFSAERPEGSISTLTIQRTEQRDSAMYRCASSFAGQSNTEAFFGQGTRLTVV.